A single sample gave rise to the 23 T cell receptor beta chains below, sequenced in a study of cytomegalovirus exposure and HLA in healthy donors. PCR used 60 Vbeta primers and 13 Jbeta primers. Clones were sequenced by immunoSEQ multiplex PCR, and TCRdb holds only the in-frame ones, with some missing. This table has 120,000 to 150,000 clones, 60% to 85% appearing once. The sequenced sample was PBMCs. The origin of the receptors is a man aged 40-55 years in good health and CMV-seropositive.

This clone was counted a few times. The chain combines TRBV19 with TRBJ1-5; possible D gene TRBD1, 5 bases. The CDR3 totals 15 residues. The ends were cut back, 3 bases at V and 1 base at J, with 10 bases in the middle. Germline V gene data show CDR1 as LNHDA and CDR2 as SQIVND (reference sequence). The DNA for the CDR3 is TGTGCCAGTAGTATTGGGGGGATGAGCAATCAGCCCCAGCATTTT. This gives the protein CASSIGGMSNQPQHF.

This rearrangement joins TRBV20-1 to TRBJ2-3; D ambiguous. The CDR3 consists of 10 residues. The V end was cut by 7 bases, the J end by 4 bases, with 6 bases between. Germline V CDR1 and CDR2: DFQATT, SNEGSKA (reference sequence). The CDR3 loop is CSVAADTQYF. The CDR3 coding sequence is TGCAGTGTGGCGGCAGATACGCAGTATTTT.

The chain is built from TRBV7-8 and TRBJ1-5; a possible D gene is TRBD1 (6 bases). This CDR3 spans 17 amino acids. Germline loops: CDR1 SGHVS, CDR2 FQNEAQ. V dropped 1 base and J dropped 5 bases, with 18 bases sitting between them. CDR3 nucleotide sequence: TGTGCCAGCAGCTTAGGAGCCGGGGCAGGGGTCGATCAGCCCCAGCATTTT. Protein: CASSLGAGAGVDQPQHF.

CDR3 DNA sequence: TGTGCCAGCAGCGTAGTAGGACTAGCGGGAAACAATGAGCAGTTCTTC. Translated: CASSVVGLAGNNEQFF. The rearrangement joins TRBV9 to TRBJ2-1, with TRBD2 matching 12 bases. The V gene's germline CDR1 is SGDLS and CDR2 YYNGEE. This CDR3 comprises 16 residues. V trimming: 0 bases; J trimming: 5 bases; junction bases outside the gene matches: 3.

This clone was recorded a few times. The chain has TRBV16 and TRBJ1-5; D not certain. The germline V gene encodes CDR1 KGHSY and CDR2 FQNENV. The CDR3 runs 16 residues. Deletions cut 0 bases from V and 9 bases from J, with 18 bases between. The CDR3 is CASSQSPRGRIAPQHF. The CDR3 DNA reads TGTGCCAGCAGCCAATCCCCCCGTGGCAGAATAGCGCCCCAGCATTTT.

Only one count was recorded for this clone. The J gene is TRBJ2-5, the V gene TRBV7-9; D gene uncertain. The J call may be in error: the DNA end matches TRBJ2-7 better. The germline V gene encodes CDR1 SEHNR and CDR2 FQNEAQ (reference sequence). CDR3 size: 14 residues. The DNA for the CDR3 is TGTGCCAGCAGCTCGGAGACGGACTCCTACGAGCAGTACTTC. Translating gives CASSSETDSYEQYF.

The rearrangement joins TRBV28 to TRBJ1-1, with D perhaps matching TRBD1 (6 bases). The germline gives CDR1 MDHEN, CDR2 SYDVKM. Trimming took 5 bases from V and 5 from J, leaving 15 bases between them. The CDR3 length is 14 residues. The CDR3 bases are TGTGCCAGCAGTCCGCCAAACAGGGATACTGAAGCTTTCTTT. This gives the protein CASSPPNRDTEAFF.

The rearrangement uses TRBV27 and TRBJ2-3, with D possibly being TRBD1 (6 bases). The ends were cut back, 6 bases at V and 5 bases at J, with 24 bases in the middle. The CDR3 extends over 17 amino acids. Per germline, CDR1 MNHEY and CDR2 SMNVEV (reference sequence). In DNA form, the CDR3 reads TGTGCCAGCAGAAACCCCCGGGACAACCTACCCGTAGATACGCAGTATTTT. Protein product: CASRNPRDNLPVDTQYF.

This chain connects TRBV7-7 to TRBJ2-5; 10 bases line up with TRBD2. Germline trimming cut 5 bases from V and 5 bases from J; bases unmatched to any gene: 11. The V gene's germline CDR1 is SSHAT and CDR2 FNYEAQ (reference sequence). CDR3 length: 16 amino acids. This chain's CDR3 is CASSPHSGRVPETQYF. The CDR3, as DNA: TGTGCCAGCAGCCCGCACAGCGGGAGGGTCCCCGAGACCCAGTACTTC.

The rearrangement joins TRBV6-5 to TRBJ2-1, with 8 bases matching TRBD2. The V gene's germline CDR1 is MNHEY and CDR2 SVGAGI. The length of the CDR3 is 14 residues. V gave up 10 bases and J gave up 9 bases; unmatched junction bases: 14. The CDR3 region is CATQPTGGRAEQFF. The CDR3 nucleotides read TGTGCCACCCAACCAACGGGAGGGAGAGCTGAGCAGTTCTTC.

The CDR3 reads CASSYDSEQYF. CDR3 bases: TGTGCCAGCAGTTATGACTCCGAGCAGTACTTC. The chain carries TRBV6-5 and TRBJ2-7, with D uncertain. Germline CDR1 reads MNHEY; CDR2 reads SVGAGI. Trimming took 3 bases from V and 6 from J, leaving 6 bases between them. CDR3 size: 11 residues.

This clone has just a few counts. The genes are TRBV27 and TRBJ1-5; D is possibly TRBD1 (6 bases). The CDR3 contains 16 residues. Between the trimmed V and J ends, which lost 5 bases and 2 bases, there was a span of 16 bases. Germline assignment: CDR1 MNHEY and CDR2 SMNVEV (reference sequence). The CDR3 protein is CASSQDRPGGNQPQHF. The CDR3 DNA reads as TGTGCCAGCAGTCAAGACAGGCCCGGGGGCAATCAGCCCCAGCATTTT.

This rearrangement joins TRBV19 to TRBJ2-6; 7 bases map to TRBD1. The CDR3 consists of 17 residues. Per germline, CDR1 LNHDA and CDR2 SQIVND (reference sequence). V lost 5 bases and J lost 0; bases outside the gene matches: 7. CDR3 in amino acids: CASSAQGPSSGANVLTF. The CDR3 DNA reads TGTGCCAGTAGTGCACAGGGGCCGAGCTCTGGGGCCAACGTCCTGACTTTC. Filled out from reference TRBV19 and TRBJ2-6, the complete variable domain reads DGGITQSPKYLFRKEGQNVTLSCEQNLNHDAMYWYRQDPGQGLRLIYYSQIVNDFQKGDIAEGYSVSREKKESFPLTVTSAQKNPTAFYLCASSAQGPSSGANVLTFGAGSRLTVL.

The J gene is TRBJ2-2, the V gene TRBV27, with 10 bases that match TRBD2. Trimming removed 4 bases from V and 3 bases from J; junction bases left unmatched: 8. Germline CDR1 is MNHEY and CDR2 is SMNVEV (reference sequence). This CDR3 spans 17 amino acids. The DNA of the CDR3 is TGTGCCAGCAGTTCCTCTAGCGGGAGTGGGTACACCGGGGAGCTGTTTTTT. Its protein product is CASSSSSGSGYTGELFF.

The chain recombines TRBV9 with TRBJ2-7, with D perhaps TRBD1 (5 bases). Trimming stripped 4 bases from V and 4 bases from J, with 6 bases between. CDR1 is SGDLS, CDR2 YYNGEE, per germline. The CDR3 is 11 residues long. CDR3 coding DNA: TGTGCCAGCAGCACAGGATACGAGCAGTACTTC. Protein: CASSTGYEQYF.

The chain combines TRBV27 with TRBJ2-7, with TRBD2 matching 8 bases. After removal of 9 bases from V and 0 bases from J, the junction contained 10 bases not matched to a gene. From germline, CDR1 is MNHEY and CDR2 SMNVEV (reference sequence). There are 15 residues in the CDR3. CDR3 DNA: TGTGCCAGGTCCAACGGCGGGAGGAGCTCCTACGAGCAGTACTTC. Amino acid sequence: CARSNGGRSSYEQYF.

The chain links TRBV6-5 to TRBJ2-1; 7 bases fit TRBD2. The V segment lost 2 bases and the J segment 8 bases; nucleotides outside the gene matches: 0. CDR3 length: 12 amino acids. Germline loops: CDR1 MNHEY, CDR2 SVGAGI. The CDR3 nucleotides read TGTGCCAGCAGTTACGGGGGGGATGAGCAGTTCTTC. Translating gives CASSYGGDEQFF.

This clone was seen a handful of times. The CDR3 DNA reads as TGTGCCAGTAGTTCAACCGGGACTAGCGGGAGGTGGTCAGATACGCAGTATTTT. Translating it yields CASSSTGTSGRWSDTQYF. V and J are TRBV19 and TRBJ2-3; 15 positions match TRBD2. Trimming cost V 5 bases and J 4 bases; bases outside gene matches: 10. This CDR3 contains 18 residues. The germline gives CDR1 LNHDA, CDR2 SQIVND (reference sequence).

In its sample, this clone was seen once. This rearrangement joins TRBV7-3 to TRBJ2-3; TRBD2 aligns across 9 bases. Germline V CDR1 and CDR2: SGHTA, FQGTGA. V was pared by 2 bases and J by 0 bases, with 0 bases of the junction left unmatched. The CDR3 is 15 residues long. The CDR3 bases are TGTGCCAGCAGCTTACTAGCGGGAAGCACAGATACGCAGTATTTT. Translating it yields CASSLLAGSTDTQYF.

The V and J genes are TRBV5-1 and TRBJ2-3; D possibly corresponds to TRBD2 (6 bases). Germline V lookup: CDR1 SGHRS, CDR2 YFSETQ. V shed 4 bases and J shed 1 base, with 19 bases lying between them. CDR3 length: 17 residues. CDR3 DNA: TGCGCCAGCAGCAGCGTCCTGGGGGGTTACGGCACAGATACGCAGTATTTT. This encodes CASSSVLGGYGTDTQYF.

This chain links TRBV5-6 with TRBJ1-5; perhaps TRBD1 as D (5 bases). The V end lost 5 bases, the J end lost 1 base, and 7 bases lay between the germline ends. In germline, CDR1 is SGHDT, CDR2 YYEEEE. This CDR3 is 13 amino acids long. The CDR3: CASSAGSNQPQHF. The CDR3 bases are TGTGCCAGCAGTGCAGGGAGCAATCAGCCCCAGCATTTT.

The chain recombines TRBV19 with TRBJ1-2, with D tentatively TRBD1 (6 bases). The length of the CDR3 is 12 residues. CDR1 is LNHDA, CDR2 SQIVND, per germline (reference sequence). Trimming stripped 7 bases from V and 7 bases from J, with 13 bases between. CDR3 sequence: CASTQGPTGYTF. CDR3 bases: TGTGCCAGTACACAGGGACCTACTGGCTACACCTTC.

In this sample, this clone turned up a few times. CDR3 nucleotides: TGCGCCAGCAGCCCCGGACAGGGGGCTTTAGATACGCAGTATTTT. Translation gives CASSPGQGALDTQYF. The chain couples TRBV5-1 to TRBJ2-3; TRBD1 agrees at 11 bases. V shed 4 bases, J shed 5 bases, and the junction held 6 bases outside the gene matches. This CDR3 spans 15 amino acids. Per germline, CDR1 SGHRS and CDR2 YFSETQ.